This record covers a single TCR beta chain. Every contributor of samples was a Caucasian grown-up residing in Nashville, Tennessee. When replicate PCRs were run on sorted subsets, they used approximately 210 ng DNA, about 30,000 T cell genomes. Data came from immunoSEQ multiplex PCR; TCRdb stores just in-frame clones and leaves some out. The table shows about 2 million clones, with 95% occurring only once. These data belong to a study of shared clonotypes between healthy human individuals. This CDR3 has 12 residues. V lost 5 bases to trimming and J lost 4 bases, with 9 bases between them. Germline CDR1 reads SEHNR; CDR2 reads FQNEAQ (reference sequence).

The specimen sequenced was naive CD4+ T cells sorted from blood. This sample's subset: CD45RA+ positively selected. The chain has TRBV7-9 and TRBJ2-7; D unresolved. This receptor was taken from a man aged 18 to 29 in good health. This CDR3 is CASSRSIYEQYF. The CDR3 region has the DNA TGTGCCAGCAGCCGAAGCATATACGAGCAGTACTTC.